A single sample is the source of the 22 T cell receptor beta chains below, sequenced in a study of neoadjuvant anti-PD-1 for oral cavity cancer. Libraries were prepared by immunoSEQ multiplex PCR; TCRdb keeps only in-frame clonotypes and omits some of them. This sample yields 72,000 or so clones, of which roughly nine tenths are seen a single time; around 3% belongs to the top ten. Indicated time point: after neoadjuvant nivolumab, at surgical resection. Sample: PBMCs, taken after nivolumab (anti-PD-1) treatment. The receptor set was obtained from a person aged 35-80 years with oral cavity squamous cell carcinoma.

The chain employs TRBV9 and TRBJ2-3; 10 positions agree with TRBD2. V lost 0 bases, J lost 2 bases, and 3 bases stayed unmatched. There are 16 residues in the CDR3. Germline CDR1 and CDR2: SGDLS and YYNGEE. CDR3 DNA: TGTGCCAGCAGCGTAGAACTAGCGGGGTACACAGATACGCAGTATTTT. This codes for CASSVELAGYTDTQYF. Together with reference TRBV9 and TRBJ2-3, the CDR3 gives the full variable domain: DSGVTQTPKHLITATGQRVTLRCSPRSGDLSVYWYQQSLDQGLQFLIQYYNGEERAKGNILERFSAQQFPDLHSELNLSSLELGDSALYFCASSVELAGYTDTQYFGPGTRLTVL.

The chain has TRBV6-5 and TRBJ1-5; no definite D call. This CDR3 contains 12 residues. The germline gives CDR1 MNHEY, CDR2 SVGAGI. Trimming took 8 bases from V and 2 from J, leaving 7 bases between them. DNA for the CDR3: TGTGCCAGCGCACACGGCAATCAGCCCCAGCATTTT. Its translation is CASAHGNQPQHF.

The chain is built from TRBV6-5 and TRBJ1-4; 8 bases are a match to TRBD1. This CDR3 has 14 amino acids. Germline assignment: CDR1 MNHEY and CDR2 SVGAGI. The junction had 9 bases not matched to a gene; V was cut back by 6 bases and J by 9 bases. CDR3 amino acids: CASSSGQGRKKLFF. The CDR3 DNA follows: TGTGCCAGCAGCAGCGGACAGGGTCGGAAAAAACTGTTTTTT.

The chain joins TRBV18 to TRBJ1-1; no reliable D call. Trimming removed 0 bases at V and 11 bases at J, with 10 bases between. The CDR3 is 12 amino acids. Germline-derived CDR1 and CDR2 are KGHSH and LQKENI. The CDR3 protein is CASSPPEIGAFF. The CDR3, as DNA: TGTGCCAGCTCACCACCAGAAATTGGGGCTTTCTTT.

The chain carries TRBV19 and TRBJ2-1, with D perhaps TRBD1 or TRBD2 (6 bases each). Trimming removed 2 bases from V and 2 bases from J, with 16 bases in between. Germline V gives CDR1 LNHDA, CDR2 SQIVND (reference sequence). The length of the CDR3 is 17 residues. CDR3 DNA: TGTGCCAGTAGTATAAACTCTGGGGGGCCCCCCTACAATGAGCAGTTCTTC. It translates to CASSINSGGPPYNEQFF.

The V gene is TRBV10-3, the J gene TRBJ1-2, with D possibly matching TRBD1 (5 bases). V shed 4 bases and J shed 6 bases, with 18 bases lying between them. This CDR3 is 15 amino acids long. CDR1 is ENHRY, CDR2 SYGVKD, per germline. In nucleotides, the CDR3 is TGTGCCATCAGTGTATTGATGCGGGGCCTGAATGGCTACACCTTC. Protein sequence: CAISVLMRGLNGYTF.

DNA of the CDR3: TGTGCCAGTAGCGGGGTTGCGTCCTACAATGAGCAGTTCTTC. Its protein product is CASSGVASYNEQFF. This chain links TRBV5-4 with TRBJ2-1; 8 bases line up with TRBD2. J gave up 1 base and V 8 bases, and 5 bases lay outside the gene matches. CDR3 size: 14 residues. Germline V gives CDR1 SGHNT, CDR2 YYREEE (reference sequence).

The gene calls are TRBV28 and TRBJ1-3, with unresolved D. Germline CDR1 MDHEN, CDR2 SYDVKM. V was trimmed by 4 bases and J by 8 bases, leaving 9 bases between them. The CDR3 is 12 residues long. CDR3 sequence reads: CASSSYEDTIYF. CDR3 coding DNA: TGTGCCAGCAGTTCTTATGAGGACACCATATATTTT.

The J gene is TRBJ2-7, the V gene TRBV4-1, with 8 nucleotides matching TRBD2. V was clipped by 4 bases and J by 3 bases; unmatched bases: 14. CDR3 length: 17 residues. CDR1 MGHRA and CDR2 YSYEKL come from the germline V gene. CDR3 in DNA: TGCGCCAGCAGCCTTACGTTGCGGGGGGCTGAACTCTACGAGCAGTACTTC. This gives the protein CASSLTLRGAELYEQYF.

The chain recombines TRBV5-1 with TRBJ1-1; D possibly corresponds to TRBD1 (5 bases). CDR1 is SGHRS and CDR2 is YFSETQ in the germline V gene. Trimming stripped 5 bases from V and 1 base from J, with 9 bases between. There are 13 residues in the CDR3. In DNA form, the CDR3 reads TGCGCCAGCAGGCCGACAGAGAACACTGAAGCTTTCTTT. Translated, it gives CASRPTENTEAFF.

This clone was observed a few times. V usage is TRBV7-9 and J usage is TRBJ2-7; TRBD2 matches 7 bases. Germline values: CDR1 SEHNR, CDR2 FQNEAQ (reference sequence). Unmatched junction bases numbered 8, after V lost 5 bases and J lost 1 base. CDR3 length: 15 residues. CDR3 sequence (DNA): TGTGCCAGCAGCGATACAAGGGGAGGGTCCTACGAGCAGTACTTC. Translated, it gives CASSDTRGGSYEQYF.

This clone came up a few times. The gene calls are TRBV27 and TRBJ2-7; tentative D call: TRBD1 (6 bases). V was shortened by 4 bases and J by 5 bases, with 24 bases between the two germline ends. Germline CDR1 reads MNHEY; CDR2 reads SMNVEV (reference sequence). The CDR3 runs 17 residues. This CDR3 reads CASSSPMRARKGDEQYF. The CDR3 bases are TGTGCCAGCAGTTCCCCCATGAGGGCGCGAAAGGGGGACGAGCAGTACTTC.

J is TRBJ1-2 and V is TRBV4-1, with a weak D call TRBD1 (5 bases). Trimming cost V 3 bases and J 5 bases, with 13 bases left between them. The CDR3 length is 14 residues. CDR1 and CDR2 (germline): MGHRA, YSYEKL. The CDR3 sequence is CASSQFGAVYGYTF. In DNA, the CDR3 is TGCGCCAGCAGCCAGTTCGGGGCGGTATATGGCTACACCTTC.

This chain uses TRBV19 with TRBJ2-1; D is possibly TRBD2 (6 bases). V shed 10 bases and J shed 8 bases, with 21 bases lying between them. The CDR3 totals 14 residues. CDR1 is LNHDA, CDR2 SQIVND, per germline (reference sequence). DNA of the CDR3: TGTGCCACCACTGTACTAGCTGGGACCCATGAGCAGTTCTTC. It codes for CATTVLAGTHEQFF. Filled out from reference TRBV19 and TRBJ2-1, the complete variable domain reads DGGITQSPKYLFRKEGQNVTLSCEQNLNHDAMYWYRQDPGQGLRLIYYSQIVNDFQKGDIAEGYSVSREKKESFPLTVTSAQKNPTAFYLCATTVLAGTHEQFFGPGTRLTVL.

The chain joins TRBV6-6 to TRBJ2-5; no definite D call. Per germline, CDR1 MNHNY and CDR2 SVGAGI (reference sequence). The ends were cut back, 0 bases at V and 4 bases at J, with 3 bases in the middle. This CDR3 region has 12 residues. The CDR3 bases are TGTGCCAGCAGTTACTCGGGAGAGACCCAGTACTTC. This sequence encodes CASSYSGETQYF.

The chain links TRBV5-1 to TRBJ1-1; D is unclear. Germline V CDR1 and CDR2: SGHRS, YFSETQ. The CDR3 covers 12 residues. Trimming cost V 2 bases and J 3 bases, with 5 bases left between them. CDR3 region: CASSFTDTEAFF. The CDR3 DNA sequence: TGCGCCAGCAGCTTCACCGACACTGAAGCTTTCTTT. Using reference TRBV5-1 and TRBJ1-1 for the parts outside the CDR3, the full variable domain is KAGVTQTPRYLIKTRGQQVTLSCSPISGHRSVSWYQQTPGQGLQFLFEYFSETQRNKGNFPGRFSGRQFSNSRSEMNVSTLELGDSALYLCASSFTDTEAFFGQGTRLTVV.

The chain couples TRBV6-5 to TRBJ2-1; a weak D match, TRBD1 (6 bases). Germline V gene lookup returns CDR1 MNHEY and CDR2 SVGAGI. CDR3 length equals 15 residues. The V end lost 7 bases, the J end lost 4 bases, and 17 bases lay between the germline ends. The CDR3 DNA follows: TGTGCCAGCAAGGTCGCGACAGGCACATACAATGAGCAGTTCTTC. It is translated as CASKVATGTYNEQFF.

With regard to this clone: This may be a read error: a much more frequent sequence differs by one nucleotide. The V call is TRBV28, the J call TRBJ2-7; no reliable D call. Trimming left V 8 bases short and J 3 bases short, with 2 bases between. CDR3 length: 9 residues. Germline V gene lookup returns CDR1 MDHEN and CDR2 SYDVKM. The CDR3 coding sequence is TGTGCCAGCGGCTACGAGCAGTACTTC. It translates to CASGYEQYF. Looking up the rest from reference TRBV28 and TRBJ2-7 gives the full variable domain: DVKVTQSSRYLVKRTGEKVFLECVQDMDHENMFWYRQDPGLGLRLIYFSYDVKMKEKGDIPEGYSVSREKKERFSLILESASTNQTSMYLCASGYEQYFGPGTRLTVT.

The chain combines TRBV4-1 with TRBJ1-4; D ambiguous. Trimming took 4 bases from V and 4 from J, leaving 7 bases between them. This CDR3 comprises 13 residues. Germline V gene data show CDR1 as MGHRA and CDR2 as YSYEKL. CDR3: CASSRAVNEKLFF. In DNA form, the CDR3 reads TGCGCCAGCAGCCGGGCGGTTAATGAAAAACTGTTTTTT.

This sequence joins TRBV5-4 and TRBJ1-4, with a weak D call TRBD1 (5 bases). The length of the CDR3 is 16 residues. V was cut by 4 bases and J by 8 bases, with 21 bases left in between. The germline V gene has CDR1 SGHNT and CDR2 YYREEE (reference sequence). The CDR3 nucleotides are TGTGCCAGCAGCAGGGACTTAAATGGGGCGGAGGAAAAACTGTTTTTT. Its protein product is CASSRDLNGAEEKLFF. The variable domain in full, with the rest retrieved from reference TRBV5-4 and TRBJ1-4, is ETGVTQSPTHLIKTRGQQVTLRCSSQSGHNTVSWYQQALGQGPQFIFQYYREEENGRGNFPPRFSGLQFPNYSSELNVNALELDDSALYLCASSRDLNGAEEKLFFGSGTQLSVL.

The chain has TRBV21-1 and TRBJ1-4; TRBD1 is taken as the D call from the table, unchecked against the DNA. TRBV21-1 corresponds to a pseudogene. CDR3 length: 20 amino acids. CDR3 sequence reads: CASSKVVQGRRTFTNEKLFF. As DNA, the CDR3 is TGTGCCAGCAGCAAAGTAGTGCAGGGGCGAAGGACTTTTACTAATGAAAAACTGTTTTTT.

This chain uses TRBV4-1 with TRBJ1-2; D perhaps matches TRBD1 (5 bases). Looked up from germline, CDR1 is MGHRA and CDR2 is YSYEKL. V gave up 1 base and J gave up 4 bases, with 13 bases separating them. The CDR3 contains 15 residues. The CDR3: CASSQAGRTIYGYTF. The CDR3 bases are TGCGCCAGCAGCCAAGCGGGACGGACGATCTATGGCTACACCTTC.